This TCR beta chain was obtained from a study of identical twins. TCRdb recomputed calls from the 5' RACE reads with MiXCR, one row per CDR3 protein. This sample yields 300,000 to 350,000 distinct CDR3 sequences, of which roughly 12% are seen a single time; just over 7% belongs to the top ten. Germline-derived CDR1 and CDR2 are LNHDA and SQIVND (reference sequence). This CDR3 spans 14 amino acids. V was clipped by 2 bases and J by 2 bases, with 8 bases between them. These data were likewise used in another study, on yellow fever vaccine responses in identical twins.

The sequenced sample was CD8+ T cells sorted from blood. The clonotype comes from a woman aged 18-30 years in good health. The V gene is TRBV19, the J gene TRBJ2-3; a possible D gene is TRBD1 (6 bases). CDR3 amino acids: CASSITGITDTQYF. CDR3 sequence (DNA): TGTGCCAGTAGTATAACAGGGATCACAGATACGCAGTATTTT. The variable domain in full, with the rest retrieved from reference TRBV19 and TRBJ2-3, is DGGITQSPKYLFRKEGQNVTLSCEQNLNHDAMYWYRQDPGQGLRLIYYSQIVNDFQKGDIAEGYSVSREKKESFPLTVTSAQKNPTAFYLCASSITGITDTQYFGPGTRLTVL.